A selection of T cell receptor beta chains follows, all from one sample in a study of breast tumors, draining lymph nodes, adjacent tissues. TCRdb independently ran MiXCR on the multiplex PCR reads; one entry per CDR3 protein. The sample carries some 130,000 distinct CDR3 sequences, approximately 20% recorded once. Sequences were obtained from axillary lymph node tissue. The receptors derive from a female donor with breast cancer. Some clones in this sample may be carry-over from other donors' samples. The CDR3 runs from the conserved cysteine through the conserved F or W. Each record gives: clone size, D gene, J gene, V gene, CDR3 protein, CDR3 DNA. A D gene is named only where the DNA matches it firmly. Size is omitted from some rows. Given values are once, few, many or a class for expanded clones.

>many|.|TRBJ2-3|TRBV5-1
CASSLGGRERDTQYF
TGCGCCAGCAGCTTGGGGGGGCGAGAACGAGATACGCAGTATTTT
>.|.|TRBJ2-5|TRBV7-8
CASSLEPGDGTGTQYF
TGTGCCAGCAGCTTAGAGCCCGGGGACGGTACAGGAACCCAGTACTTC
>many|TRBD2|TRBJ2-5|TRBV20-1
CSARSGRGETQYF
TGCAGTGCTAGGAGCGGGAGAGGAGAGACCCAGTACTTC
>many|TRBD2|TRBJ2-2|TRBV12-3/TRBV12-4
CASSHRLAGDFGELFF
TGTGCCAGCAGTCATCGACTAGCGGGAGACTTCGGGGAGCTGTTTTTT
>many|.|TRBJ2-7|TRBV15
CATSREGTNRYEQYF
TGTGCCACCAGCAGAGAGGGCACTAATCGCTACGAGCAGTACTTC
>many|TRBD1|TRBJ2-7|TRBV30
CAWSVQGYEQYF
TGTGCCTGGAGTGTACAGGGGTACGAGCAGTACTTC
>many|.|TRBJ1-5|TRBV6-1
CASSEEVSRGSNQPQHF
TGTGCCAGCAGTGAAGAGGTCAGCAGGGGAAGCAATCAGCCCCAGCATTTT
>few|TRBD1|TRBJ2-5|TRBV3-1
CASSPYMGTGVKETQYF
TGTGCCAGCAGCCCTTACATGGGGACAGGGGTCAAAGAGACCCAGTACTTC
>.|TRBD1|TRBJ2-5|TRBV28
CASSLLGGQGGRETQYF
TGTGCCAGCAGTTTATTGGGGGGACAGGGAGGTCGAGAGACCCAGTACTTC
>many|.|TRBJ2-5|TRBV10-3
CAISVGQLQETQYF
TGTGCCATCAGTGTCGGACAGCTTCAAGAGACCCAGTACTTC
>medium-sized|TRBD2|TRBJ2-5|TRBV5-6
CASSSGGGGGETQYF
TGTGCCAGCAGCTCCGGGGGGGGAGGGGGAGAGACCCAGTACTTC
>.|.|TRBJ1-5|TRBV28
CASSQFFNQPQHF
TGTGCCAGCAGTCAGTTCTTCAATCAGCCCCAGCATTTT
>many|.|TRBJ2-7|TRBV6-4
CASYIARRLSYEQYF
TGTGCCAGCTATATAGCCAGGCGACTCTCCTACGAGCAGTACTTC
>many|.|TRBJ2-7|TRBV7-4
CASSLTDWCRVNHEQYF
TGTGCCAGCAGCTTAACCGACTGGTGTAGGGTAAACCACGAGCAGTACTTC
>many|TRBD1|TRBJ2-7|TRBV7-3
CASRRDRGYEQYF
TGTGCCAGCAGGCGGGACAGGGGGTACGAGCAGTACTTC
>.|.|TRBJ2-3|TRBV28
CASSTRDASDTQYF
TGTGCCAGCAGTACTCGGGACGCGTCAGATACGCAGTATTTT
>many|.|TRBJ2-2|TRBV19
CASSIGAGNTGELFF
TGTGCCAGTAGTATTGGCGCAGGGAACACCGGGGAGCTGTTTTTT
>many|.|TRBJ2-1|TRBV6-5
CASTKGVNNRNNEQFF
TGTGCCAGCACCAAAGGGGTCAACAACCGCAACAATGAGCAGTTCTTC
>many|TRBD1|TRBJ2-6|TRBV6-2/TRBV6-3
CASYGTAEHSGANVLTF
TGTGCCAGCTACGGGACAGCTGAACACTCTGGGGCCAACGTCCTGACTTTC
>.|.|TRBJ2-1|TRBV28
CASSPPGAPQNNEQFF
TGTGCCAGCAGTCCACCGGGGGCCCCCCAGAACAATGAGCAGTTCTTC
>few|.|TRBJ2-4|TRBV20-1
CSATRTPRGAKNIQYF
TGCAGTGCTACCCGGACACCCCGTGGGGCCAAAAACATTCAGTACTTC
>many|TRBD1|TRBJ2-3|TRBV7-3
CASSLRAPGQGDTQYF
TGTGCCAGCAGCTTAAGGGCCCCGGGACAGGGGGATACGCAGTATTTT